A selection of T cell receptor beta chains follows, all from one sample in a study of shared clonotypes between healthy human individuals. Only in-frame clones appear in the TCRdb table, and some are missing; sequencing was by immunoSEQ multiplex PCR. In the table there are around 430,000 clones, roughly 83% of which are singletons. The sequenced sample was PBMCs. The receptors come from a woman in her thirties or forties in good health. Some clones in this sample may be carry-over from other donors' samples. The CDR3 runs from the conserved cysteine through the conserved F or W. The D gene is left open where the match is weak. Expanded clones are given a class, and other clones once, few, many or no size at all.

v_gene,j_gene,abundance,d_gene,CDR3aa,CDR3nt
TRBV7-9,TRBJ2-1,-,TRBD1,CASSANRGNNEQFF,TGTGCCAGCAGCGCCAACAGGGGCAACAATGAGCAGTTCTTC
TRBV11-3,TRBJ2-7,-,-,CASSSGLIPYEQYF,TGTGCCAGCAGCTCCGGACTAATCCCCTACGAGCAGTACTTC
TRBV27,TRBJ2-1,-,-,CASSFTSGGPNEQFF,TGTGCCAGCAGTTTTACGAGTGGAGGGCCCAATGAGCAGTTCTTC
TRBV7-8,TRBJ1-1,few,-,CASSLALVNTEAFF,TGTGCCAGCAGCTTAGCGTTAGTAAACACTGAAGCTTTCTTT
TRBV18,TRBJ1-1,-,-,CASSARQDNTEAFF,TGTGCCAGCTCAGCCAGACAGGATAACACTGAAGCTTTCTTT
TRBV6-1,TRBJ1-2,-,-,CASSEWGDYGYTF,TGTGCCAGCAGTGAATGGGGGGACTATGGCTACACCTTC
TRBV4-2,TRBJ2-7,-,TRBD1,CASSQGRTGSPYEQYF,TGTGCCAGCAGCCAGGGGCGGACAGGGAGTCCCTACGAGCAGTACTTC
TRBV29-1,TRBJ2-7,-,-,CSFRLSYEQYF,TGCAGCTTTAGACTTTCCTACGAGCAGTACTTC
TRBV6-1,TRBJ1-4,-,TRBD1,CASTGTGLWEKLFF,TGTGCCAGCACCGGGACAGGGCTTTGGGAAAAACTGTTTTTT
TRBV6-1,TRBJ1-5,-,TRBD1,CASSRQGAANQPQHF,TGTGCCAGCAGCAGACAGGGGGCGGCGAATCAGCCCCAGCATTTT
TRBV19,TRBJ2-5,-,-,CARGITRVETQYF,TGTGCCAGGGGGATTACTAGGGTAGAGACCCAGTACTTC
TRBV5-1,TRBJ1-1,-,-,CASSLSVSGTEAFF,TGCGCCAGCAGCTTGTCGGTCTCAGGCACTGAAGCTTTCTTT
TRBV27,TRBJ1-2,-,-,CASSLVANYGYTF,TGTGCCAGCAGTTTGGTGGCTAACTATGGCTACACCTTC
TRBV7-3,TRBJ2-1,-,TRBD2,CASSSLAGGYNEQFF,TGTGCCAGCAGCAGCTTAGCGGGAGGATACAATGAGCAGTTCTTC
TRBV6-5,TRBJ2-5,-,TRBD1,CASSRGYQETQYF,TGTGCCAGCAGCAGGGGGTACCAAGAGACCCAGTACTTC
TRBV9,TRBJ1-2,-,-,CASSVGGTASGYTF,TGTGCCAGCAGCGTAGGGGGAACAGCATCTGGCTACACCTTC
TRBV28,TRBJ2-1,-,TRBD2,CASSSRRGAYNEQFF,TGTGCCAGCAGTTCGCGGCGGGGGGCCTACAATGAGCAGTTCTTC
TRBV29-1,TRBJ2-7,-,-,CSVGDGPYEQYF,TGCAGCGTGGGGGACGGACCCTACGAGCAGTACTTC
TRBV18,TRBJ2-2,few,TRBD1,CASSLGPGQGSSNTGELFF,TGTGCCAGCTCCCTGGGACCGGGACAGGGATCCTCGAACACCGGGGAGCTGTTTTTT
TRBV29-1,TRBJ2-1,-,-,CSVEPRWGNEQFF,TGCAGCGTCGAGCCCAGGTGGGGCAATGAGCAGTTCTTC
TRBV7-2,TRBJ2-7,-,-,CASSPTGRRLKQYF,TGTGCCAGCAGCCCAACGGGACGGCGGTTGAAGCAGTACTTC
TRBV28,TRBJ1-1,few,-,CASRRPVGGAGRTEAFF,TGTGCCAGCAGACGTCCTGTGGGGGGGGCAGGGCGTACTGAAGCTTTCTTT
TRBV28,TRBJ1-2,-,-,CASSSGQPPDGYTF,TGTGCCAGCAGTTCGGGGCAGCCTCCAGATGGGTACACCTTC
TRBV7-7,TRBJ2-1,-,-,CASSLSASWGNEQFF,TGTGCCAGCAGCTTGTCGGCTAGCTGGGGCAATGAGCAGTTCTTC
TRBV30,TRBJ1-2,-,TRBD1,CAWGKHLTGGRRGYTF,TGTGCCTGGGGAAAGCATCTGACAGGGGGCAGGCGGGGCTACACCTTC
TRBV7-8,TRBJ2-3,-,TRBD2,CASSSTSLRGDTQYF,TGTGCCAGCAGCTCGACTAGCCTGAGGGGAGATACGCAGTATTTT
TRBV5-4,TRBJ2-5,-,TRBD2,CASSPMTSGRRKETQYF,TGTGCCAGCAGCCCTATGACTAGCGGGAGACGGAAAGAGACCCAGTACTTC
TRBV28,TRBJ2-7,-,TRBD1,CASSLPGTDYEQYF,TGTGCCAGCAGTCTACCCGGGACAGACTACGAGCAGTACTTC
TRBV5-1,TRBJ2-7,-,TRBD2,CASSQELAGEVEQYF,TGCGCCAGCAGCCAAGAACTAGCGGGAGAGGTCGAGCAGTACTTC
TRBV28,TRBJ2-7,-,-,CASLGLNAYEQYF,TGTGCCAGCCTTGGCCTAAACGCTTACGAGCAGTACTTC
TRBV5-1,TRBJ2-5,once,TRBD1,CASKTSGTGPQETQYF,TGCGCCAGCAAGACCTCGGGGACAGGACCGCAAGAGACCCAGTACTTC
TRBV4-1,TRBJ2-7,-,-,CASSQGYKVLDEQYF,TGCGCCAGCAGCCAGGGATACAAGGTGCTGGACGAGCAGTACTTC
TRBV10-3,TRBJ1-2,many,-,CAIKTENIGGYTF,TGTGCCATTAAGACAGAGAACATAGGCGGCTACACCTTC
TRBV6-1,TRBJ2-7,-,-,CASQLGGAGYEQYF,TGTGCCAGCCAATTGGGGGGGGCGGGCTACGAGCAGTACTTC
TRBV28,TRBJ2-7,-,-,CASSLHTGRGSEQYF,TGTGCCAGCAGTTTACATACGGGCAGGGGCTCCGAGCAGTACTTC
TRBV28,TRBJ1-5,-,TRBD1,CASRQGADQPQHF,TGTGCCAGCCGGCAGGGGGCAGATCAGCCCCAGCATTTT
TRBV30,TRBJ1-1,once,-,CAWSVPGHTNTEAFF,TGTGCCTGGAGCGTACCGGGACACACGAACACTGAAGCTTTCTTT
TRBV7-3,TRBJ2-5,-,-,CASSLRYQETQYF,TGTGCCAGCAGCTTACGGTACCAAGAGACCCAGTACTTC
TRBV27,TRBJ2-6,-,-,CASSLERSLSGANVLTF,TGTGCCAGCAGTTTAGAGAGGTCCCTCTCTGGGGCCAACGTCCTGACTTTC
TRBV21-1,TRBJ2-1,few,-,CASSNLGLAGYNEQFF,TGTGCCAGCAGCAACCTAGGACTAGCGGGATACAATGAGCAGTTCTTC
TRBV19,TRBJ2-3,-,TRBD1,CASSQGQGTDTQYF,TGTGCCAGTAGCCAGGGACAGGGTACAGATACGCAGTATTTT
TRBV5-6,TRBJ2-1,few,-,CASSLGTGNNEQFF,TGTGCCAGCAGCCTAGGGACTGGTAACAATGAGCAGTTCTTC
TRBV28,TRBJ2-1,once,TRBD1,CASSFAGQGVGHEQFF,TGTGCCAGCAGTTTTGCGGGACAGGGGGTTGGCCATGAGCAGTTCTTC
TRBV30,TRBJ2-7,-,TRBD2,CAWSSYRTSGRYEQYF,TGTGCCTGGAGTAGCTACAGGACTAGCGGGAGATACGAGCAGTACTTC
TRBV4-2,TRBJ1-5,once,-,CASSQVVTGSGADQPQHF,TGTGCCAGCAGCCAAGTCGTAACTGGGAGCGGTGCAGATCAGCCCCAGCATTTT
TRBV6-5,TRBJ2-5,-,TRBD2,CASRKTSGRGETQYF,TGTGCCAGCAGAAAGACTAGCGGGAGAGGAGAGACCCAGTACTTC
TRBV29-1,TRBJ1-1,-,-,CSVESTVNTEAFF,TGCAGCGTTGAAAGCACAGTCAACACTGAAGCTTTCTTT
TRBV30,TRBJ2-7,few,-,CVWTTSNEQYF,TGTGTCTGGACCACTTCCAACGAGCAGTACTTC
TRBV28,TRBJ2-2,-,-,CASADPRGTPGELFF,TGTGCCAGCGCAGACCCTCGGGGGACACCTGGGGAGCTGTTTTTT
TRBV6-1,TRBJ2-1,-,TRBD2,CASSGSGSGYNEQFF,TGTGCCAGCAGTGGTAGCGGGAGCGGGTACAATGAGCAGTTCTTC
TRBV5-1,TRBJ2-7,-,-,CASSLGGTRTYEQYF,TGCGCCAGCAGCTTGGGGGGGACACGCACCTACGAGCAGTACTTC
TRBV6-5,TRBJ2-3,-,-,CASSPLTVRTDTQYF,TGTGCCAGCAGCCCCTTGACAGTTCGGACAGATACGCAGTATTTT
TRBV15,TRBJ2-7,once,-,CATRGGPGWDEQYF,TGTGCCACCAGGGGGGGGCCCGGCTGGGACGAGCAGTACTTC